Presented here are 20 T cell receptor beta chains from one specimen sequenced in a study of T-cell memory formation after mild COVID-19. MiXCR, run by TCRdb on the 5' RACE reads, gives a single entry per CDR3 protein. The data show approximately 350,000 distinct CDR3 sequences, about an eighth seen once. Sequences were obtained from PBMCs or a T cell subset sorted from them (not recorded which). The receptor source for this set is a young man who had mild COVID-19 (a few samples of this study predate the infection). Cell type and time point are not known.

A few counts support this clonotype. This chain connects TRBV10-2 to TRBJ2-7; D gene ambiguous. The CDR3 is 16 amino acids. The germline CDR1 and CDR2 sequences are WSHSY and SAAADI. The ends were cut back, 3 bases at V and 0 bases at J, with 15 bases in the middle. DNA of the CDR3: TGCGCCAGCAGTGATTCCCCCGACTTAGCCTCCTACGAGCAGTACTTC. Translated: CASSDSPDLASYEQYF.

This clonotype occurred a few times. CDR3 nucleotide sequence: TGTGCCAGCAGCTTGGGACAGGGTATCTCCTACGAGCAGTACGTC. The encoded protein is CASSLGQGISYEQYV. This chain connects TRBV7-8 to TRBJ2-7; TRBD1 aligns across 9 bases. The J segment lost 0 bases and the V segment lost 3 bases, leaving 3 bases of the junction unmatched. CDR1 is SGHVS and CDR2 is FQNEAQ in the germline V gene. The CDR3 sequence is 15 residues long.

The chain recombines TRBV28 with TRBJ1-5, with D unresolved. Deletions cut 9 bases from V and 0 bases from J, with 9 bases between. This CDR3 comprises 13 residues. Germline assignment: CDR1 MDHEN and CDR2 SYDVKM. The CDR3 nucleotides are TGTGCCAGTAGAGTCTATAGCAATCAGCCCCAGCATTTT. As protein: CASRVYSNQPQHF.

This clonotype was counted between two and nine times. V gene TRBV7-9 combines with J gene TRBJ1-2; D might be TRBD1 (6 bases). Germline CDR1 SEHNR, CDR2 FQNEAQ (reference sequence). Trimming left V 5 bases short and J 8 bases short, with 21 bases between. The CDR3 sequence is 15 residues long. The CDR3 loop reads CASSRRTARGYGYTF. The CDR3 nucleotides read TGTGCCAGCAGCCGAAGGACAGCCCGAGGATACGGCTACACCTTC.

This clonotype was seen only a few times. The chain combines TRBV5-4 with TRBJ2-1; TRBD1 is a possible D gene (5 bases). The V and J ends lost 4 bases and 3 bases respectively, with 8 bases between them. The length of the CDR3 is 13 residues. Germline CDR1 reads SGHNT; CDR2 reads YYREEE (reference sequence). CDR3 loop: CASSAGHYNEQFF. The CDR3 DNA reads as TGTGCCAGCAGCGCCGGACACTACAATGAGCAGTTCTTC.

This chain connects TRBV7-2 to TRBJ2-5; D uncertain. The length of the CDR3 is 13 residues. Germline loops: CDR1 SGHTA, CDR2 FQGNSA. The V end was cut by 4 bases, the J end by 9 bases, with 15 bases between. CDR3 sequence (DNA): TGTGCCAGCAGCTCACCCGGGCCCCAGGCCCAGTACTTC. Its protein product is CASSSPGPQAQYF.

The V and J genes are TRBV4-1 and TRBJ2-5; TRBD2 might be the D (7 bases). The CDR3 runs to 19 residues. Germline loops: CDR1 MGHRA, CDR2 YSYEKL. V was cut by 1 base and J by 2 bases, with 23 bases left in between. The CDR3 region has the DNA TGCGCCAGCAGCCAAGGGCCGGCGGGGGCTATCCTATCTCAAGAGACCCAGTACTTC. It is translated as CASSQGPAGAILSQETQYF.

V and J are TRBV6-2 or TRBV6-3 and TRBJ2-6; 7 bases align to TRBD1. Trimming removed 4 bases from V and 3 bases from J; junction bases left unmatched: 6. Per the germline V gene, CDR1 is MNHEY and CDR2 is SVGEGT. The CDR3 has 16 amino acids. The CDR3 DNA sequence: TGTGCCAGCAGTTCGAGGGGGCTAAGTGGGGCCAACGTCCTGACTTTC. Translating gives CASSSRGLSGANVLTF.

This clonotype was counted a few times. Here the CDR3 reads CASSLGAGLSNQPQHF. CDR3 DNA sequence: TGTGCCAGCAGCTTAGGGGCAGGCCTTAGCAATCAGCCCCAGCATTTT. The chain carries TRBV7-2 and TRBJ1-5; D is unresolved. This CDR3 has 16 amino acids. V lost 1 base and J lost 0, with 10 bases in between. From germline, CDR1 is SGHTA and CDR2 FQGNSA.

The rearrangement links TRBV12-3 or TRBV12-4 to TRBJ2-2, with 12 bases aligning to TRBD2. CDR3 size: 18 residues. Trimming at V came to 4 bases and at J to 2 bases, leaving 8 bases not matched to a gene. This CDR3 is CASSSSPSGGGNTGELFF. The CDR3 DNA sequence: TGTGCCAGCAGTTCGTCCCCTAGCGGGGGGGGCAACACCGGGGAGCTGTTTTTT.

This clonotype was counted a few times. As DNA, the CDR3 is TGTGCCAGCAGCCAGAAATCAGGGGAGCCTGAAGCTTTCTTT. Its protein product is CASSQKSGEPEAFF. This sequence joins TRBV4-2 and TRBJ1-1, with D possibly matching TRBD1 (6 bases). Trimming took 3 bases from V and 6 from J, leaving 14 bases between them. Per the germline V gene, CDR1 is LGHNA and CDR2 is YNFKEQ. The CDR3 totals 14 residues.

This clonotype was seen a handful of times. The genes are TRBV4-1 and TRBJ2-1; 8 positions match TRBD2. Germline V gives CDR1 MGHRA, CDR2 YSYEKL. This CDR3 region has 14 residues. Trimming at V came to 4 bases and at J to 9 bases, leaving 8 bases not matched to a gene. Here the CDR3 DNA reads TGCGCCAGCAGCCGCGGGGGGCTACCCCCTGAGCAGTTCTTC. It encodes CASSRGGLPPEQFF.

The chain has TRBV7-3 and TRBJ2-7, with 10 nucleotides matching TRBD1. The CDR3 is 14 residues long. J gave up 4 bases and V 5 bases, and 5 bases lay outside the gene matches. Per germline, CDR1 SGHTA and CDR2 FQGTGA. This chain's CDR3 is CASSLGQGRYEQYF. In DNA form, the CDR3 reads TGTGCCAGCAGCCTGGGACAGGGGAGGTACGAGCAGTACTTC.

V usage is TRBV18 and J usage is TRBJ2-1; TRBD1 matches at 11 bases. V lost 3 bases to trimming and J lost 3 bases; unmatched junction nucleotides: 10. The germline gives CDR1 KGHSH, CDR2 LQKENI. CDR3 length equals 18 residues. For the CDR3, the DNA is TGTGCCAGCTCACCTCCTTTAGGACAGGGGGCTGGCTACAATGAGCAGTTCTTC. Residues: CASSPPLGQGAGYNEQFF.

This clonotype showed up just a few times. The J gene is TRBJ2-1, the V gene TRBV12-3 or TRBV12-4; tentatively, D is TRBD1 (6 bases). This CDR3 comprises 12 residues. Trimming pared 5 bases from V and 13 bases from J, leaving 15 bases between. CDR3 sequence: CASSPDRLNQFF. As DNA, the CDR3 is TGTGCCAGCAGTCCCGACAGGCTAAATCAGTTCTTC.

This clonotype has a handful of counts. The CDR3 spells CASSWTSSYEQYF. CDR3 DNA: TGTGCCAGCAGCTGGACGAGCTCCTACGAGCAGTACTTC. The gene calls are TRBV7-9 and TRBJ2-7; no clear D. The CDR3 contains 13 residues. The germline V gene has CDR1 SEHNR and CDR2 FQNEAQ (reference sequence). Trimming left V 4 bases short and J 0 bases short, with 7 bases between.

This clonotype was counted only a few times. The CDR3: CASSLGDPRNTIYF. CDR3 DNA sequence: TGCGCCAGCAGCTTGGGGGACCCTCGAAACACCATATATTTT. The rearrangement joins TRBV5-1 to TRBJ1-3; D possibly corresponds to TRBD1 (5 bases). V dropped 0 bases and J dropped 5 bases, with 9 bases sitting between them. The length of the CDR3 is 14 residues. Germline CDR1 and CDR2: SGHRS and YFSETQ.

This clonotype came up many times. This sequence joins TRBV5-1 and TRBJ1-2; 12 bases agree with TRBD1. J lost 6 bases, V lost 2 bases, and 11 bases had no gene match. This CDR3 comprises 17 residues. CDR1 SGHRS and CDR2 YFSETQ come from the germline V gene. The CDR3 region is CASSLPESGTGGDGYTF. As DNA, the CDR3 is TGCGCCAGCAGCTTACCCGAATCCGGGACAGGGGGCGATGGCTACACCTTC.

This clonotype was detected a few times. In DNA form, the CDR3 reads TGTGCCAGCAGTCGACATCCGTACGAGCAGTACGTC. Protein product: CASSRHPYEQYV. The chain recombines TRBV28 with TRBJ2-7, with D unclear. Germline CDR1 is MDHEN and CDR2 is SYDVKM. Trimming shortened V by 5 bases and J by 4 bases, and 9 bases separated the two germline ends. The CDR3 covers 12 residues.

This clonotype was counted only a few times. One end of the junction varies from germline; a read error may be responsible. The chain joins TRBV11-2 to TRBJ1-1; D is undetermined. In germline, CDR1 is SGHAT, CDR2 FQNNGV. The CDR3 spans 12 residues. CDR3 in amino acids: CASSLVTVESFF. The CDR3 nucleotides are TGTGCCAGCAGCTTGGTGACGGTTGAATCTTTCTTT.